Listed below are T cell receptor beta chains from one sample, sequenced in a study of blood T cell repertoires in COVID-19. The protocol was immunoSEQ multiplex PCR, while the TCRdb copy is restricted to in-frame clones and leaves out a portion. The sample yields about half a million clones, 80% to 90% seen once. The specimen was peripheral blood. These receptor sequences come from a human donor in a cohort sampled during active COVID-19. The conserved cysteine and the conserved F or W are not part of the CDR3 here. The order of the fields is V gene, J gene, CDR3 protein.

V gene: TRBV30; J gene: TRBJ1-2; CDR3 protein: AWGTGAFGLGYT
V gene: TRBV7-9; J gene: TRBJ2-1; CDR3 protein: ASMFLAAGNEQF
V gene: TRBV30; J gene: TRBJ1-5; CDR3 protein: AWSRAGDYQPQH
V gene: TRBV5-1; J gene: TRBJ1-1; CDR3 protein: ASSPLSTGGAF
V gene: TRBV29-1; J gene: TRBJ2-3; CDR3 protein: SVARSPDTQY
V gene: TRBV6-2/TRBV6-3; J gene: TRBJ2-3; CDR3 protein: ASSFGGRASDTQY
V gene: TRBV29-1; J gene: TRBJ2-5; CDR3 protein: SVEAGQGYQETQY
V gene: TRBV9; J gene: TRBJ1-1; CDR3 protein: ASSHPGQGERSTEAF
V gene: TRBV5-4; J gene: TRBJ2-3; CDR3 protein: ASSLGGRGTDTQY
V gene: TRBV7-2; J gene: TRBJ1-4; CDR3 protein: AIAGESNEKLF
V gene: TRBV28; J gene: TRBJ1-5; CDR3 protein: ASIPRLFNQPQH
V gene: TRBV6-6; J gene: TRBJ1-2; CDR3 protein: ASSYTGGGNYGYT
V gene: TRBV11-2; J gene: TRBJ1-3; CDR3 protein: ASSLGQGGTIY
V gene: TRBV2; J gene: TRBJ2-3; CDR3 protein: ASINPPDTQY
V gene: TRBV6-1; J gene: TRBJ1-5; CDR3 protein: ASSEVGGEVGNQPQH
V gene: TRBV7-3; J gene: TRBJ2-3; CDR3 protein: ASSPDRGKTDTQY
V gene: TRBV29-1; J gene: TRBJ2-7; CDR3 protein: SVGGTPSSYEQY
V gene: TRBV3-1/TRBV3-2; J gene: TRBJ1-4; CDR3 protein: ASSQVPGTYEKLF
V gene: TRBV6-2/TRBV6-3; J gene: TRBJ2-7; CDR3 protein: ASSYDGGGTYEQY
V gene: TRBV7-8; J gene: TRBJ2-1; CDR3 protein: ASSYISGQGKNEQF
V gene: TRBV7-2; J gene: TRBJ2-5; CDR3 protein: ASSYRLARRGETQY
V gene: TRBV15; J gene: TRBJ2-7; CDR3 protein: ATSSSIREREQY
V gene: TRBV28; J gene: TRBJ2-7; CDR3 protein: ASSFQYRVYEQY
V gene: TRBV7-9; J gene: TRBJ2-1; CDR3 protein: ASSTRAFDNEQF
V gene: TRBV20-1; J gene: TRBJ2-1; CDR3 protein: SASFSGRPEQF
V gene: TRBV6-5; J gene: TRBJ2-6; CDR3 protein: ASGRGSGANVPT
V gene: TRBV10-2; J gene: TRBJ2-3; CDR3 protein: ASRRLLGTDTQY
V gene: TRBV7-2; J gene: TRBJ2-1; CDR3 protein: ASSSGTSGLHNEQF
V gene: TRBV5-8; J gene: TRBJ1-2; CDR3 protein: ASSLRQGNYGYT
V gene: TRBV7-3; J gene: TRBJ2-7; CDR3 protein: ASSATGYGADEQY
V gene: TRBV7-3; J gene: TRBJ1-1; CDR3 protein: ASSATGTNTEAF
V gene: TRBV9; J gene: TRBJ1-4; CDR3 protein: ASSPGHGNEKLF
V gene: TRBV29-1; J gene: TRBJ2-5; CDR3 protein: SVEDRVVSETQY
V gene: TRBV25-1; J gene: TRBJ2-2; CDR3 protein: ASSEPYRATGELF
V gene: TRBV28; J gene: TRBJ2-3; CDR3 protein: ASSSPWRDPGRETDTQY